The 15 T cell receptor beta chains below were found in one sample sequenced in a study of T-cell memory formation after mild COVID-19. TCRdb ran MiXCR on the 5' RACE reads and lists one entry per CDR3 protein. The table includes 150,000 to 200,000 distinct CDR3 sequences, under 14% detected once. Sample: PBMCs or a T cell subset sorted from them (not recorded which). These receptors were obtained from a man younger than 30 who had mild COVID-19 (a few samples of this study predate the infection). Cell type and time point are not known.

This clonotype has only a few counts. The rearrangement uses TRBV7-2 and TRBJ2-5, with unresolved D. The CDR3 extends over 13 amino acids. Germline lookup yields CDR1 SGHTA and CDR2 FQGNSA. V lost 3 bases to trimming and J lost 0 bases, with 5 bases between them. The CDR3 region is CASSFQYQETQYF. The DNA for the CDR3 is TGTGCCAGCAGCTTTCAGTACCAAGAGACCCAGTACTTC.

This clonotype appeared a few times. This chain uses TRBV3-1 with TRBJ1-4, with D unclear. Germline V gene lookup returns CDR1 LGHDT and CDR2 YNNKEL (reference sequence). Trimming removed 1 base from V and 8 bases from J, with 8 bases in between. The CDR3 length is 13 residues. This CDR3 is CASSQVHKEKLFF. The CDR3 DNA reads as TGTGCCAGCAGCCAAGTCCATAAGGAAAAACTGTTTTTT.

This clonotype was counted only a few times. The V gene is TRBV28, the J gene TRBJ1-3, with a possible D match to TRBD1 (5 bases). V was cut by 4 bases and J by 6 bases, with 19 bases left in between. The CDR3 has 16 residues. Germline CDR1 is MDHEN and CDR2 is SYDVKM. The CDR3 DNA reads TGTGCCAGCAGTTCCCAGGGACCTTCGCTAAAAAACACCATATATTTT. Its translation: CASSSQGPSLKNTIYF.

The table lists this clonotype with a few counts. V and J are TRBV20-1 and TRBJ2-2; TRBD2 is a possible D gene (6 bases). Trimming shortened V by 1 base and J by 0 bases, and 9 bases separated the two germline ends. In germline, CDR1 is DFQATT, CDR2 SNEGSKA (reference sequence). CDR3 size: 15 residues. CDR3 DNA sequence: TGCAGTGCTAGAGTGACGGGGGCGAACACCGGGGAGCTGTTTTTT. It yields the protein CSARVTGANTGELFF.

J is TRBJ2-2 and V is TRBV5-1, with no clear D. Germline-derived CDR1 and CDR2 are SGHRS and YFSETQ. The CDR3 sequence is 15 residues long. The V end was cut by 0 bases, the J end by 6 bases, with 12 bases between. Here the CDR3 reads CASSLGIERSGELFF. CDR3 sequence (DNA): TGCGCCAGCAGCTTGGGGATAGAACGTTCCGGGGAGCTGTTTTTT.

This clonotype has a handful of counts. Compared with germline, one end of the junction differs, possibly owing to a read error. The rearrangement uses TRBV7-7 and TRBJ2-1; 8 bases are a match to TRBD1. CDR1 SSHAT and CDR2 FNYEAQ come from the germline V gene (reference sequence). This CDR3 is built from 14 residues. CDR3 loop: CASSPTGAYNEQFF. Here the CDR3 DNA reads TGTGCTAGCAGTCCGACAGGGGCCTACAATGAGCAGTTCTTC.

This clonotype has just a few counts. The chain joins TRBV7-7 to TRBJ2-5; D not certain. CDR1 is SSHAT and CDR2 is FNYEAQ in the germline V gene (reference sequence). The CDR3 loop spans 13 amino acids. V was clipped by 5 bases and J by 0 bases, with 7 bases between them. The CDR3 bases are TGTGCCAGCAGCGATGACTACCAAGAGACCCAGTACTTC. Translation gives CASSDDYQETQYF.

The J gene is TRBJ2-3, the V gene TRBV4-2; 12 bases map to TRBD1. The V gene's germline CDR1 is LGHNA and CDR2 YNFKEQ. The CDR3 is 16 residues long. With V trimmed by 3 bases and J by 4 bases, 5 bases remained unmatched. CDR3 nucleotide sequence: TGTGCCAGCAGCCACGGGACAGGGGGCTCCGCAGATACGCAGTATTTT. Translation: CASSHGTGGSADTQYF.

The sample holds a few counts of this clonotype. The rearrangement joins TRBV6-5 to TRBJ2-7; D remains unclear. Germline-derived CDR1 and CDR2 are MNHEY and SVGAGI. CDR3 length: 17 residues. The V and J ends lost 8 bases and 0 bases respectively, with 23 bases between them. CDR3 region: CASRRYSSYYSSYEQYV. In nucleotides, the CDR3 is TGTGCCAGCCGTCGATACTCTAGTTATTACAGCTCCTACGAGCAGTACGTC.

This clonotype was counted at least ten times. The CDR3 loop is CASSSSENQPQHF. CDR3 nucleotides: TGTGCCAGCAGCTCCTCAGAAAATCAGCCCCAGCATTTT. The V gene is TRBV7-2, the J gene TRBJ1-5, with D unclear. Germline assignment: CDR1 SGHTA and CDR2 FQGNSA. V was trimmed by 4 bases and J by 4 bases, leaving 8 bases between them. This CDR3 is 13 amino acids long.

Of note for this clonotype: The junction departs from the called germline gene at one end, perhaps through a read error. CDR3 amino acids: CASSLRGKNSQYF. Here the CDR3 DNA reads TGTGCCAGCAGTTTACGGGGGAAAAACAGTCAGTACTTC. V and J are TRBV12-3 or TRBV12-4 and TRBJ2-4, with a possible D match to TRBD2 (6 bases). There are 13 residues in the CDR3.

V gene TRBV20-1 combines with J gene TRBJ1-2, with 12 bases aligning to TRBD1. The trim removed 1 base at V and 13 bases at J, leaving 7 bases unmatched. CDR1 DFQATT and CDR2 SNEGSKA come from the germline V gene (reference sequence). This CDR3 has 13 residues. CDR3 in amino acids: CSARVPGQGACTF. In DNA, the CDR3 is TGCAGTGCTAGAGTTCCGGGACAGGGGGCCTGCACCTTC.

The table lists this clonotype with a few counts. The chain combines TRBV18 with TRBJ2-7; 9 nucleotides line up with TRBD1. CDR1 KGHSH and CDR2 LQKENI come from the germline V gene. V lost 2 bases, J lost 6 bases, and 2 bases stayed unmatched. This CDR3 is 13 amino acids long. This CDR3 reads CASSPATGGEQYF. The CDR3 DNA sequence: TGTGCCAGCTCACCAGCGACAGGGGGCGAGCAGTACTTC.

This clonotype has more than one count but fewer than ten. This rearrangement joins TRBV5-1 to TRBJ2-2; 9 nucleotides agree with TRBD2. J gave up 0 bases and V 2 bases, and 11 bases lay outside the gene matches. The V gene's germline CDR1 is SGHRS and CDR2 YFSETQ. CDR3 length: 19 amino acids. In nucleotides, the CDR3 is TGCGCCAGCAGCTTTGTCCTAGCGGGGATGTTCGCGAACACCGGGGAGCTGTTTTTT. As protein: CASSFVLAGMFANTGELFF.

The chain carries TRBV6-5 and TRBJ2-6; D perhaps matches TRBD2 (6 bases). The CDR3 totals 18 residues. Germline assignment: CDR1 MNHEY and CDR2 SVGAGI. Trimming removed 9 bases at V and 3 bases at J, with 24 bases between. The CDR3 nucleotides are TGTGCCAGGCATACACCCGCGGGAACCAACTATGGGGCCAACGTCCTGACTTTC. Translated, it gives CARHTPAGTNYGANVLTF.